The sample holds a few counts of the clone carrying this TCR beta chain. No antigen is known for it. Trimming cost V 3 bases and J 5 bases; bases outside gene matches: 8. CDR3 size: 15 residues. The germline V gene has CDR1 MDHEN and CDR2 SYDVKM. The entry originates in a study of identical twins. Unique molecular identifiers were present on the cDNA, and a universal primer site came from template switching. TCRdb itself ran the 5' RACE reads through MiXCR, one entry per CDR3 protein. The sample contains 500,000 to 700,000 distinct CDR3 sequences, roughly 6.6% of which appear only once. Whole-study findings and limits: For cord blood, abundant beta clonotypes had fewer insertions, unlike memory repertoires, which showed none. The models gave estimates that fell short of the out-of-frame TCR alpha sharing seen in monozygotic twins. It was possible that invariant MAIT and iNKT cells partly confounded the zero-insertion analyses.

Separately, the same data were catalogued under a study of yellow fever vaccine responses in identical twins.

Source material: PBMCs. The source of this sequence is a woman aged 18-35 years in good health. J is TRBJ2-3 and V is TRBV28; TRBD2 aligns across 7 bases. The CDR3 DNA reads TGTGCCAGCAGTTTCGCAGGGAGGGTGGTAGATACGCAGTATTTT. Translated, it gives CASSFAGRVVDTQYF.